The clone carrying this TCR beta chain has only a few counts. Its antigen is currently unknown. The CDR3 sequence is 12 residues long. Trimming stripped 4 bases from V and 1 base from J, with 4 bases between. CDR1 and CDR2 from the germline V gene are SGHAT and FQDESV (reference sequence). A second PCR of 7 to 11 cycles used a sample-barcoded 5' primer and a J-beta primer mix. TCRdb analysed the 5' RACE reads with MiXCR anew, one entry per CDR3 protein. The repertoire includes some 1.6 million distinct CDR3 sequences, almost 35% of them detected once, and 11% sits in the top ten. The data originate from a study of blood T cells in healthy people across ages. Overall study results and limits: Per million T cells, TCR beta diversity dropped roughly linearly as age increased. When set beside aged donors, long-lived donors presented more naive CD4+ cells and higher diversity.

The specimen sequenced was blood. The rearrangement joins TRBV11-1 to TRBJ1-1; D remains ambiguous. This TCR derives from a woman aged 30 to 39 in good health. The CDR3 here is CASSWTNTEAFF. DNA for the CDR3: TGTGCCAGCAGCTGGACGAACACTGAAGCTTTCTTT.